The clone carrying this T cell receptor (beta chain) was observed a handful of times. This sample is drawn from a study of human T cells and chemical hapten exposure. TCRdb processed the RACE reads anew with MiXCR; each CDR3 protein has one entry. In the table there are about 160,000 distinct CDR3 sequences, around 30% of which are singletons. Time point denoted: patch test 3, about 24 weeks after DPC sensitization. Noted treatment: therapeutic diphenylcyclopropenone sensitization with weekly scalp DPC. Sequenced material: whole blood, taken in connection with sensitization to the hapten diphenylcyclopropenone (DPC). This receptor was obtained from a woman younger than 30 with alopecia areata. Some clones in this sample may be carry-over from other donors' samples.

The CDR3 is CASSQKASEETQYF. The CDR3 DNA is TGTGCCAGCAGCCAAAAGGCTAGCGAAGAGACCCAGTACTTC. V usage is TRBV4-2 and J usage is TRBJ2-5, with D tentatively TRBD2 (6 bases). V gave up 2 bases and J gave up 3 bases, with 10 bases separating them. CDR1 and CDR2 (germline): LGHNA, YNFKEQ. This CDR3 is 14 amino acids long.